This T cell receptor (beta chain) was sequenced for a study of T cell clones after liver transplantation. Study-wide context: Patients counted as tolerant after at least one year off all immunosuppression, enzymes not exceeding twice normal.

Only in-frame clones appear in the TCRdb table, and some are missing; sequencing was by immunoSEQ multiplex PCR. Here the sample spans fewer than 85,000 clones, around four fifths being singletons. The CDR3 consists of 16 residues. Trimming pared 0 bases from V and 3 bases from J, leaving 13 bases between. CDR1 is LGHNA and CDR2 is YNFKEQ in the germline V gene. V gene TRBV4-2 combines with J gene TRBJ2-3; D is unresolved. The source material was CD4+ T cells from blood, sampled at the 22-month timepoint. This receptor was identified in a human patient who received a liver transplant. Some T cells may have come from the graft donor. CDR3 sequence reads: CASSQEPRPFTDTQYF. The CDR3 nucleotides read TGTGCCAGCAGCCAAGAACCGAGACCCTTTACAGATACGCAGTATTTT.